These 18 T cell receptor beta chains came from one sample sequenced in a study of T cell responses to AZD1222 COVID-19 vaccine. The protocol was immunoSEQ multiplex PCR, while the TCRdb copy is restricted to in-frame clones and leaves out a portion. The profile covers about 170,000 clones, with around 89% appearing a single time and roughly 6.9% taken by the ten largest. Source: peripheral blood, taken on day 0 of AZD1222 vaccination. The receptors shown here come from an adult in good health.

The chain is built from TRBV11-2 and TRBJ2-7; D is perhaps TRBD2 (5 bases). This CDR3 is 15 amino acids long. Germline CDR1 and CDR2: SGHAT and FQNNGV. V was pared by 2 bases and J by 0 bases, with 11 bases between. The CDR3 loop reads CASSLFASSSYEQYV. The CDR3 DNA sequence: TGTGCCAGCAGCTTATTTGCTAGCAGCTCCTACGAGCAGTACGTC.

The CDR3 reads CASSLQGRYGYTF. The CDR3, as DNA: TGTGCCAGCAGTTTACAGGGTCGGTATGGCTACACCTTC. The chain carries TRBV12-3 or TRBV12-4 and TRBJ1-2; perhaps TRBD1 as D (5 bases). This CDR3 comprises 13 residues. With 2 bases removed from V and 5 bases from J, the gap between germline ends came to 9 bases.

This chain uses TRBV5-1 with TRBJ2-2, with a tentative D call TRBD1 (6 bases). The CDR3 consists of 14 residues. Trimming cost V 0 bases and J 4 bases, with 7 bases left between them. Per the germline V gene, CDR1 is SGHRS and CDR2 is YFSETQ. The CDR3 loop is CASSLVGGTGELFF. CDR3 coding DNA: TGCGCCAGCAGCTTGGTAGGGGGCACCGGGGAGCTGTTTTTT.

This clone was counted once. V is TRBV13 and J is TRBJ1-3; D uncertain. The CDR3 sequence is 13 residues long. Germline-derived CDR1 and CDR2 are PRHDT and FYEKMQ (reference sequence). The ends were cut back, 0 bases at V and 4 bases at J, with 4 bases in the middle. This CDR3 is CASSLGGGNTIYF. CDR3 DNA sequence: TGTGCCAGCAGCTTAGGCGGAGGAAACACCATATATTTT.

The chain is built from TRBV6-5 and TRBJ1-1, with D possibly TRBD1 on 6 matching bases. Germline CDR1 and CDR2: MNHEY and SVGAGI. Trimming removed 6 bases at V and 5 bases at J, with 13 bases between. This CDR3 comprises 13 residues. The CDR3 spells CASRRGGRTEAFF. CDR3 nucleotides: TGTGCCAGCAGAAGAGGGGGACGGACTGAAGCTTTCTTT.

The chain combines TRBV19 with TRBJ1-5, with 11 bases identical to TRBD1. The CDR3 runs 16 residues. Germline CDR1 is LNHDA and CDR2 is SQIVND (reference sequence). With 5 bases clipped from V and 6 bases from J, the junction kept 9 bases outside the gene matches. This CDR3 reads CASSLGTGGVGQPQHF. CDR3 bases: TGTGCCAGTAGTCTAGGGACAGGGGGAGTCGGTCAGCCCCAGCATTTT.

This clone was seen a handful of times. The genes are TRBV14 and TRBJ2-2; no reliable D call. CDR3 length equals 15 residues. The ends were cut back, 0 bases at V and 4 bases at J, with 9 bases in the middle. Germline V gene lookup returns CDR1 SGHDN and CDR2 FVKESK. Written as DNA, the CDR3 is TGTGCCAGCAGCCAAGATATGGGAAGCACCGGGGAGCTGTTTTTT. It codes for CASSQDMGSTGELFF.

This chain connects TRBV15 to TRBJ1-5; 7 positions agree with TRBD1. This CDR3 is built from 15 residues. Germline CDR1 is LNHNV and CDR2 is YYDKDF (reference sequence). The V gene end was trimmed by 5 bases and the J gene end by 2 bases; junction bases not matched to a gene: 6. The CDR3 sequence is CATSGNRGRNQPQHF. In DNA, the CDR3 is TGTGCCACCAGCGGAAACAGGGGCCGCAATCAGCCCCAGCATTTT.

J is TRBJ2-5 and V is TRBV21-1; the table's D call, TRBD1, has no DNA check behind it. TRBV21-1 is termed a pseudogene. This CDR3 is built from 15 residues. The CDR3 DNA is TGTGCCAGCAGCGGGCGACAGGGGACCCAGGAGACCCAGTACTTC. Protein: CASSGRQGTQETQYF.

The V gene is TRBV30, the J gene TRBJ2-2; 7 nucleotides agree with TRBD1. Germline CDR1 reads GTSNPN; CDR2 reads SVGIG (reference sequence). After removal of 5 bases from V and 1 base from J, the junction contained 1 base not matched to a gene. The CDR3 has 13 residues. For the CDR3, the DNA is TGTGCCTGGGACAGGGTGAACACCGGGGAGCTGTTTTTT. Amino acids: CAWDRVNTGELFF.

With regard to this clone: Other DNA sequences in this sample translate to the same CDR3. CDR3 in DNA: TGTGCCAGCAGTTACGGACAGGGAGGAGGTGAAAAACTGTTTTTT. Translation gives CASSYGQGGGEKLFF. The V gene is TRBV6-5, the J gene TRBJ1-4; 8 positions agree with TRBD1. J lost 7 bases, V lost 2 bases, and 6 bases had no gene match. Germline V gene lookup returns CDR1 MNHEY and CDR2 SVGAGI. There are 15 residues in the CDR3.

The CDR3 DNA sequence: TGCAGCGTAGATACAGGGTTGGCTGGGCGCTACACCTTC. Residues: CSVDTGLAGRYTF. The chain has TRBV29-1 and TRBJ1-2; D is possibly TRBD1 (6 bases). V was clipped by 6 bases and J by 9 bases, with 20 bases between them. CDR1 is SQVTM and CDR2 is ANQGSEA in the germline V gene. The CDR3 totals 13 residues. The full variable domain, completed using reference TRBV29-1 and TRBJ1-2, is SAVISQKPSRDICQRGTSLTIQCQVDSQVTMMFWYRQQPGQSLTLIATANQGSEATYESGFVIDKFPISRPNLTFSTLTVSNMSPEDSSIYLCSVDTGLAGRYTFGSGTRLTVV.

CDR3 sequence reads: CASSPGGTANSPLHF. The CDR3 nucleotides read TGTGCCAGCAGCCCAGGTGGGACAGCGAATTCACCCCTCCACTTT. The chain uses TRBV3-1 (or the pseudogene TRBV3-2) and TRBJ1-6; 7 bases fit TRBD1. The CDR3 has 15 amino acids. V shed 4 bases and J 7 bases; nucleotides not matched to a gene: 7. Germline V gives CDR1 LGHDT, CDR2 YNNKEL (reference sequence).

V is TRBV5-6 and J is TRBJ2-3, with TRBD2 matching over 9 bases. CDR1 SGHDT and CDR2 YYEEEE come from the germline V gene. This CDR3 comprises 15 residues. V dropped 4 bases and J dropped 5; count of bases not matched to a gene: 8. This chain's CDR3 is CASSVRGGAGDTQYF. The CDR3 DNA reads TGTGCCAGCAGCGTACGCGGGGGGGCGGGAGATACGCAGTATTTT.

The V gene is TRBV2, the J gene TRBJ2-3; 7 bases are a match to TRBD2. V was clipped by 6 bases and J by 2 bases; unmatched bases: 8. Germline CDR1 SNHLY, CDR2 FYNNEI. The CDR3 spans 15 residues. Written as DNA, the CDR3 is TGTGCCAGCAGGGGGAAGGCGGGGGACACAGATACGCAGTATTTT. Its translation: CASRGKAGDTDTQYF.

The V call is TRBV6-5, the J call TRBJ2-1; 7 nucleotides match TRBD2. Looked up from germline, CDR1 is MNHEY and CDR2 is SVGAGI. Losses at the gene ends were 7 bases for V and 8 bases for J; bases not matched to a gene: 11. The CDR3 is 14 amino acids. CDR3: CASIPRGERDEQFF. CDR3 DNA sequence: TGTGCCAGCATCCCCCGGGGGGAAAGGGATGAGCAGTTCTTC.

The genes are TRBV28 and TRBJ2-7; D is unclear. V lost 5 bases and J lost 4, with 6 bases in between. From germline, CDR1 is MDHEN and CDR2 SYDVKM. CDR3 length equals 11 residues. The CDR3 DNA is TGTGCCAGCAGTCCCCGATACGAGCAGTACTTC. It encodes CASSPRYEQYF.

The CDR3 reads CASSQTGENTEAFF. The CDR3 region has the DNA TGTGCCAGCAGCCAAACGGGGGAGAACACTGAAGCTTTCTTT. This rearrangement joins TRBV7-3 to TRBJ1-1; weak D call: TRBD1 (5 bases). CDR3 size: 14 residues. Trimming left V 5 bases short and J 1 base short, with 11 bases between. The germline gives CDR1 SGHTA, CDR2 FQGTGA.